A single sample is the source of the 27 T cell receptor beta chains below, sequenced in a study of Graves' ophthalmopathy and Graves' hyperthyroidism. From RNA, the CDR3 regions of TCR beta chains were amplified and sequenced. The workflow started with a first-round RT-PCR run with HTBI primers and then moved on to a second-round multiplex PCR. TCRdb re-analysed the multiplex PCR reads in MiXCR, keeping a single row per CDR3 protein. The sample has about 660,000 distinct CDR3 sequences, about 41% seen once; the top ten hold more than 3%. The sample taken for sequencing was peripheral blood. The origin of the receptors is an adult man with Graves' ophthalmopathy.

This chain connects TRBV15 to TRBJ1-2, with no clear D. Germline assignment: CDR1 LNHNV and CDR2 YYDKDF (reference sequence). V dropped 3 bases and J dropped 8 bases, with 13 bases sitting between them. The CDR3 length is 13 residues. CDR3 protein: CATSRDQTLGYTF. In DNA, the CDR3 is TGTGCCACCAGCAGGGACCAGACGCTAGGCTACACCTTC.

This clonotype occurred a few times. The chain joins TRBV19 to TRBJ2-7, with D possibly being TRBD2 (5 bases). The CDR3 spans 14 residues. Germline V CDR1 and CDR2: LNHDA, SQIVND (reference sequence). The germline V and J ends were trimmed by 3 bases and 7 bases, with 16 bases remaining between them. Written as DNA, the CDR3 is TGTGCCAGTAGTATGGAGCCCACGAGAGGGGAGCAGTACTTC. It codes for CASSMEPTRGEQYF.

This clonotype was recorded at least ten times. The chain has TRBV24-1 and TRBJ2-2, with TRBD2 identical over 8 bases. CDR1 and CDR2 (germline): KGHDR, SFDVKD. The CDR3 covers 16 residues. V shed 1 base, J shed 5 bases, and the junction held 5 bases outside the gene matches. The CDR3 DNA follows: TGTGCCACCAGTGATTTTAGCGGGGCCTCAACCGGGGAGCTGTTTTTT. Its translation is CATSDFSGASTGELFF.

Of note for this clonotype: A read error may produce the germline difference seen at one junction end. The chain links TRBV7-2 to TRBJ1-1, with 7 bases matching TRBD1. The CDR3 totals 14 residues. Germline-derived CDR1 and CDR2 are SGHTA and FQGNSA. The chain's CDR3 is CVSRGIYRAAEAFF. In DNA form, the CDR3 reads TGTGTCAGCAGGGGGATTTACAGGGCCGCTGAAGCTTTCTTT.

The chain uses TRBV2 and TRBJ2-2; the match to TRBD1 covers 9 bases. Germline V gene data show CDR1 as SNHLY and CDR2 as FYNNEI. Unmatched junction bases numbered 6, after V lost 8 bases and J lost 2 bases. The CDR3 covers 15 residues. The DNA for the CDR3 is TGTGCCAGCGTAGGGACAGGGATTAACACCGGGGAGCTGTTTTTT. Its translation: CASVGTGINTGELFF.

This clonotype was observed at least ten times. V usage is TRBV7-2 and J usage is TRBJ1-2; the match to TRBD1 covers 8 bases. There are 15 residues in the CDR3. V gave up 3 bases and J gave up 5 bases; unmatched junction bases: 8. In germline, CDR1 is SGHTA, CDR2 FQGNSA. The CDR3 sequence: CASSFASGGAYGYTF. As DNA, the CDR3 is TGTGCCAGCAGCTTTGCCTCAGGGGGCGCGTATGGCTACACCTTC.

This clonotype was seen more than once but under ten times. A junction boundary mismatches the germline segment, possibly from a read error. The chain uses TRBV30 and TRBJ1-1; D is unresolved. Germline V CDR1 and CDR2: GTSNPN, SVGIG (reference sequence). There are 11 residues in the CDR3. DNA of the CDR3: TGTGCCTGGATTAGGAACACTGAGGCTTTCTTT. Translated: CAWIRNTEAFF.

This chain joins TRBV7-9 and TRBJ2-5, with D possibly being TRBD2 (6 bases). The CDR3 totals 10 residues. V was trimmed by 3 bases and J by 10 bases, leaving 6 bases between them. CDR1 SEHNR and CDR2 FQNEAQ come from the germline V gene (reference sequence). The DNA of the CDR3 is TGTGCCAGCAGCTTGGGGGGCCAGTACTTC. Protein sequence: CASSLGGQYF.

The table lists this clonotype with many counts. J is TRBJ2-7 and V is TRBV25-1; TRBD1 is a possible D gene (6 bases). Per the germline V gene, CDR1 is MGHDK and CDR2 is SYGVNS. The CDR3 runs to 17 residues. V was cut by 1 base and J by 3 bases, with 19 bases left in between. The CDR3 loop is CASSEWGGRGTSYEQYF. CDR3 DNA: TGTGCCAGCAGTGAATGGGGCGGCAGGGGAACGAGCTACGAGCAGTACTTC.

This clonotype has ten or more counts. This chain connects TRBV24-1 to TRBJ1-1; TRBD1 is a possible D gene (5 bases). Per germline, CDR1 KGHDR and CDR2 SFDVKD. Trimming removed 5 bases from V and 1 base from J, with 7 bases in between. This CDR3 comprises 13 residues. The CDR3 loop is CATSVRENTEAFF. The CDR3 region has the DNA TGTGCCACCAGTGTCAGGGAGAACACTGAAGCTTTCTTT.

This clonotype has a count of ten or more. The chain recombines TRBV11-2 with TRBJ2-6, with no clear D. The V gene's germline CDR1 is SGHAT and CDR2 FQNNGV. The CDR3 totals 19 residues. V shed 5 bases and J shed 0 bases, with 20 bases lying between them. The CDR3 is CASSTAGAPPLSGANVLTF. The CDR3 DNA reads TGTGCCAGCAGCACCGCCGGAGCCCCCCCTCTCTCTGGGGCCAACGTCCTGACTTTC.

The chain combines TRBV4-2 with TRBJ2-7; 8 bases are a match to TRBD2. V was clipped by 2 bases and J by 4 bases; unmatched bases: 13. Looked up from germline, CDR1 is LGHNA and CDR2 is YNFKEQ. The CDR3 loop spans 17 amino acids. CDR3 sequence: CASSQPTPGLEPYEQYF. CDR3 sequence (DNA): TGTGCCAGCAGCCAACCCACTCCGGGACTAGAGCCTTACGAGCAGTACTTC.

In this sample, this clonotype turned up a few times. The chain combines TRBV4-3 with TRBJ1-1; possibly TRBD1 for D (5 bases). The germline CDR1 and CDR2 sequences are LGHNA and YSLEER. Trimming took off 3 bases at V and 7 bases at J, with 21 bases between the two ends. The CDR3 spans 16 residues. CDR3 DNA: TGCGCCAGCAGCCACTTCATGGGGCAAGGGTGGGGTGAAGCTTTCTTT. It is translated as CASSHFMGQGWGEAFF.

This clonotype has only a few counts. V usage is TRBV24-1 and J usage is TRBJ2-3, with TRBD2 as a possible D gene (5 bases). The V end was cut by 2 bases, the J end by 0 bases, with 8 bases between. This CDR3 comprises 15 residues. The germline CDR1 and CDR2 sequences are KGHDR and SFDVKD. The CDR3 region has the DNA TGTGCCACCAGTGATTCAGCGGAGAGCACAGATACGCAGTATTTT. This codes for CATSDSAESTDTQYF.

The table lists this clonotype with many counts. V usage is TRBV20-1 and J usage is TRBJ2-5; D call uncertain. The CDR3 totals 16 residues. V gave up 1 base and J gave up 5 bases, with 20 bases separating them. Germline V gene sequence: CDR1 DFQATT, CDR2 SNEGSKA (reference sequence). In nucleotides, the CDR3 is TGCAGTGCTAGAGCAGGTGGTGTGAGCAGTGAGGAGACCCAGTACTTC. Protein sequence: CSARAGGVSSEETQYF.

The CDR3 DNA is TGTGCCAGCTCCCCACGGGACTCCAGCTCTGGAAACACCATATATTTT. It codes for CASSPRDSSSGNTIYF. The V and J genes are TRBV2 and TRBJ1-3; possible D gene TRBD1, 5 bases. CDR3 length: 16 amino acids. V lost 8 bases and J lost 0, with 17 bases in between. The V gene's germline CDR1 is SNHLY and CDR2 FYNNEI.

The chain combines TRBV4-1 with TRBJ2-7, with D perhaps matching TRBD1 or TRBD2 (5 bases each). The CDR3 contains 16 residues. CDR1 and CDR2 (germline): MGHRA, YSYEKL. V was trimmed by 4 bases and J by 4 bases, leaving 20 bases between them. The CDR3 DNA reads TGCGCCAGCAGCCTAACGGACTCGTTGTGGGGGTACGAGCAGTACTTC. It specifies CASSLTDSLWGYEQYF.

In this sample, this clonotype turned up a few times. The V gene is TRBV20-1, the J gene TRBJ1-3; D gene ambiguous. CDR1 is DFQATT, CDR2 SNEGSKA, per germline (reference sequence). The CDR3 has 12 residues. V lost 6 bases and J 4 bases, leaving 10 bases between the germline ends. The CDR3 sequence is CSARSGGNTIYF. The CDR3 DNA reads as TGCAGTGCAAGAAGTGGAGGAAACACCATATATTTT.

The sample holds many counts of this clonotype. This rearrangement joins TRBV7-2 to TRBJ1-6, with a tentative D call TRBD1 (6 bases). Trimming shortened V by 5 bases and J by 4 bases, and 12 bases separated the two germline ends. The CDR3 consists of 15 residues. Germline lookup yields CDR1 SGHTA and CDR2 FQGNSA. CDR3 protein: CASSPQTGYNSPLHF. The CDR3 DNA sequence: TGTGCCAGCAGCCCTCAAACAGGGTATAATTCACCCCTCCACTTT.

This clonotype was seen repeatedly, ten times or more. V usage is TRBV24-1 and J usage is TRBJ1-5, with D perhaps matching TRBD1 (5 bases). V was cut by 7 bases and J by 3 bases, with 9 bases left in between. The CDR3 loop spans 13 amino acids. The germline CDR1 and CDR2 sequences are KGHDR and SFDVKD. Written as DNA, the CDR3 is TGTGCCACCAGCGGGGCTAACAATCAGCCCCAGCATTTT. It translates to CATSGANNQPQHF.

The chain is built from TRBV7-2 and TRBJ1-3; D is unresolved. V was cut by 1 base and J by 9 bases, with 10 bases left in between. CDR3 length equals 13 residues. CDR1 and CDR2 (germline): SGHTA, FQGNSA. This CDR3 reads CASSLGKGGTIYF. CDR3 in DNA: TGTGCCAGCAGCTTAGGAAAGGGCGGCACCATATATTTT.

Regarding this clonotype: A read error may account for a junction end that differs from germline. CDR3: CASCLVGETQYF. In DNA, the CDR3 is TGTGCCAGCTGCTTAGTAGGAGAGACCCAGTACTTC. The rearrangement links TRBV7-9 to TRBJ2-5; no clear D. The CDR3 covers 12 residues. Germline CDR1 reads SEHNR; CDR2 reads FQNEAQ (reference sequence).

This clonotype was seen at least ten times. V usage is TRBV12-3 or TRBV12-4 and J usage is TRBJ2-7; D ambiguous. The germline V and J ends were trimmed by 5 bases and 5 bases, with 13 bases remaining between them. The CDR3 has 13 residues. The chain's CDR3 is CASSAHGFDEQYF. In DNA form, the CDR3 reads TGTGCCAGCAGTGCCCACGGGTTCGACGAGCAGTACTTC.

Turning to this clonotype: This may come from a read error, since a much larger clone is one base off. The chain carries TRBV7-7 and TRBJ2-7; maybe TRBD1 (6 bases). Germline values: CDR1 SSHAT, CDR2 FNYEAQ (reference sequence). The CDR3 has 16 amino acids. The CDR3 reads CASRNEPGQNSSEQYF. In nucleotides, the CDR3 is TGTGCCAGCAGAAACGAACCTGGACAGAACTCCTCCGAGCAGTACTTC.

The chain couples TRBV25-1 to TRBJ1-6, with D perhaps TRBD1 (5 bases). V was trimmed by 6 bases and J by 10 bases, leaving 7 bases between them. CDR3 size: 11 residues. Per germline, CDR1 MGHDK and CDR2 SYGVNS. CDR3 region: CASRGRSPLHF. The CDR3 DNA sequence: TGTGCCAGCAGGGGGCGATCACCCCTCCACTTT.

This rearrangement joins TRBV29-1 to TRBJ1-1; D remains unclear. Germline loops: CDR1 SQVTM, CDR2 ANQGSEA. CDR3 length: 11 residues. The chain's CDR3 is CHRKAGTEAFF. DNA of the CDR3: TGCCACCGAAAGGCAGGCACTGAAGCTTTCTTT.

The chain couples TRBV2 to TRBJ2-3; 8 positions agree with TRBD1. The CDR3 has 11 amino acids. CDR1 is SNHLY and CDR2 is FYNNEI in the germline V gene. J was trimmed by 6 bases and V by 7 bases; bases with no gene match: 0. CDR3 protein: CASNRGDTQYF. The DNA of the CDR3 is TGTGCCAGCAACAGGGGGGATACGCAGTATTTT.